What follows are 8 T cell receptor beta chains derived from one specimen sequenced in a study of T cells in Graves' hyperthyroidism and ophthalmopathy (dated by TCRdb to the late 2010s). Library generation was performed with multiplex PCR. The instrument given in TCRdb is Illumina HiSeq 2000. The TCR beta CDR3 regions were amplified from the RNA transcripts. The TCR CDR3 was subjected to a first round of RT-PCR using the HTBI primer set and the Qiagen OneStep RT-PCR kit. Clones were called with MiXCR by TCRdb after fastp trimmed the public reads at Q25, and only in-frame beta chains were retained. Each entry merges the rows of one CDR3 protein and shows their most common DNA and genes. Present in this sample are under 450,000 distinct CDR3 sequences, 15% to 18% of which were seen just once. The biggest ten clones account for approximately 14% of the sample. Material: blood. Source of these receptors: a young woman with Graves' hyperthyroidism.

This clonotype was seen many times. The rearrangement links TRBV2 to TRBJ2-1; 16 bases match TRBD2. J gave up 5 bases and V 4 bases, and 11 bases lay outside the gene matches. The CDR3 covers 19 residues. The germline CDR1 and CDR2 sequences are SNHLY and FYNNEI. This CDR3 is CASSGGTSGRAILNNEQFF. The CDR3 DNA reads TGTGCCAGCAGTGGTGGGACTAGCGGGAGGGCCATACTGAACAATGAGCAGTTCTTC.

This clonotype has a handful of counts. V gene TRBV27 combines with J gene TRBJ1-1; unclear D gene. Deletions cut 2 bases from V and 2 bases from J, with 21 bases between. Looked up from germline, CDR1 is MNHEY and CDR2 is SMNVEV (reference sequence). The CDR3 runs 18 residues. The CDR3 region has the DNA TGTGCCAGCAGTTTACGAGAACCAGGTCCTTGGATAAACACTGAAGCTTTCTTT. It encodes CASSLREPGPWINTEAFF.

V and J are TRBV24-1 and TRBJ1-2, with 9 positions matching TRBD1. V lost 1 base and J lost 6; bases outside the gene matches: 11. This CDR3 comprises 17 residues. Germline V lookup: CDR1 KGHDR, CDR2 SFDVKD. CDR3 loop: CATSDFRTTGGVDGYTF. The DNA of the CDR3 is TGTGCCACCAGTGATTTCCGAACAACAGGGGGCGTAGATGGCTACACCTTC.

This clonotype was counted many times. The CDR3 protein is CASSLAGTTNEKLFF. CDR3 coding DNA: TGTGCCAGCAGCTTAGCCGGGACAACTAATGAAAAACTGTTTTTT. V gene TRBV7-6 combines with J gene TRBJ1-4; D remains unclear. V was pared by 0 bases and J by 0 bases, with 5 bases between. Germline CDR1 SGHVS, CDR2 FNYEAQ. The CDR3 has 15 amino acids.

There are many counts of this clonotype. The chain is built from TRBV10-3 and TRBJ2-3; D is unclear. This CDR3 is built from 15 residues. Trimming removed 6 bases at V and 0 bases at J, with 13 bases between. Germline V gives CDR1 ENHRY, CDR2 SYGVKD. CDR3 sequence: CAISERPLSTDTQYF. The CDR3 bases are TGTGCCATCAGCGAACGGCCACTAAGCACAGATACGCAGTATTTT.

This clonotype was seen a few times. This rearrangement joins TRBV5-1 to TRBJ2-7; D is possibly TRBD1 (6 bases). The CDR3 extends over 14 amino acids. Per germline, CDR1 SGHRS and CDR2 YFSETQ. Trimming removed 4 bases from V and 2 bases from J, with 13 bases in between. The CDR3 reads CASSPATGPYEQYF. The CDR3 region has the DNA TGCGCCAGCAGCCCGGCGACAGGACCCTACGAGCAGTACTTC.

This clonotype came up many times. J is TRBJ2-1 and V is TRBV28, with no clear D. The V and J ends lost 5 bases and 4 bases respectively, with 12 bases between them. The CDR3 length is 14 residues. From germline, CDR1 is MDHEN and CDR2 SYDVKM. CDR3 amino acids: CASSARDLYNEQFF. The CDR3 DNA is TGTGCCAGCAGTGCCAGAGACCTATACAATGAGCAGTTCTTC.

The table lists this clonotype with many counts. The V gene is TRBV3-1, the J gene TRBJ1-4, with TRBD1 matching 7 bases. The CDR3 totals 14 residues. After removal of 4 bases from V and 8 bases from J, the junction contained 7 bases not matched to a gene. Germline V CDR1 and CDR2: LGHDT, YNNKEL (reference sequence). The CDR3 DNA reads as TGTGCCAGCAGCCTTAGGACAGGAACGGAAAAACTGTTTTTT. It encodes CASSLRTGTEKLFF.